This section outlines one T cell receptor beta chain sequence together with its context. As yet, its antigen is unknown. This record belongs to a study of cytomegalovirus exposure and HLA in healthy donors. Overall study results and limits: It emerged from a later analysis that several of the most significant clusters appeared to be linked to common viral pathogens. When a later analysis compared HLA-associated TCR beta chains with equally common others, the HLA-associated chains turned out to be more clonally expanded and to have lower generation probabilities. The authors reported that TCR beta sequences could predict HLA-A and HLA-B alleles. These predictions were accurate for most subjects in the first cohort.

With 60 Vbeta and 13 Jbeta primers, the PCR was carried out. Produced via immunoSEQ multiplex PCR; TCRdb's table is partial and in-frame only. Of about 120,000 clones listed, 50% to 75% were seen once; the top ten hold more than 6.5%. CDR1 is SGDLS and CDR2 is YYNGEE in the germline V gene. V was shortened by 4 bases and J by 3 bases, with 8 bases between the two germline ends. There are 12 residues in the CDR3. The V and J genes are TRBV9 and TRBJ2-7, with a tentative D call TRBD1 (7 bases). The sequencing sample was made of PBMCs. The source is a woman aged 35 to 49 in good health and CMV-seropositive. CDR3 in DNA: TGTGCCAGCAGCCAGGGGGGCTACGAGCAGTACTTC. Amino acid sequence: CASSQGGYEQYF.